These 11 T cell receptor beta chains originate from one sample sequenced in a study of T-cell reconstitution after alpha-beta-depleted transplantation in children. Preparation of the TCRbeta library was carried out with unique molecular identifiers. TCRdb reprocessed the PCR reads with MiXCR, giving one entry per CDR3 protein. The sample records approximately 250,000 distinct CDR3 sequences, over 20% being singletons. The input for sequencing was PBMCs, taken before TCRalphabeta/CD19-depleted stem cell transplant. All receptors come from a girl aged 2-10 years with Fanconi anemia, due to receive a stem cell transplant.

To note about this clonotype: Germline and junction disagree at one end, which may indicate a read error. The J gene is TRBJ2-7, the V gene TRBV6-5, with D possibly matching TRBD1 (5 bases). Germline V gives CDR1 MNHEY, CDR2 SVGAGI. This CDR3 has 14 amino acids. This chain's CDR3 is CASTYSGAAYEQYF. In DNA form, the CDR3 reads TGTGCCAGCACTTACTCTGGGGCCGCCTACGAGCAGTACTTC.

The chain links TRBV29-1 to TRBJ2-1, with D possibly matching TRBD1 (5 bases). The V end lost 4 bases, the J end lost 5 bases, and 21 bases lay between the germline ends. This CDR3 is built from 16 residues. Germline loops: CDR1 SQVTM, CDR2 ANQGSEA. The CDR3 sequence: CSVVDRRNDRHNEQFF. In DNA, the CDR3 is TGCAGCGTTGTCGATCGGCGGAACGACAGACACAATGAGCAGTTCTTC.

In this sample, this clonotype turned up many times. The genes are TRBV12-3 or TRBV12-4 and TRBJ2-7; 7 bases align to TRBD2. CDR3 length: 15 residues. V was pared by 1 base and J by 1 base, with 4 bases of the junction left unmatched. CDR3 sequence reads: CASSLVGGLSYEQYF. The CDR3 DNA is TGTGCCAGCAGTTTAGTGGGGGGGTTATCCTACGAGCAGTACTTC.

This clonotype was seen at least ten times. The V gene is TRBV6-1, the J gene TRBJ1-2; a weak D match, TRBD1 (5 bases). The V end lost 8 bases, the J end lost 2 bases, and 12 bases lay between the germline ends. The CDR3 is made up of 13 amino acids. Per the germline V gene, CDR1 is MNHNS and CDR2 is SASEGT. The CDR3 region is CASGPGGNYGYTF. The CDR3 nucleotides read TGTGCCAGCGGACCTGGGGGGAACTATGGCTACACCTTC.

Many counts were recorded for this clonotype. The V call is TRBV5-6, the J call TRBJ2-7; maybe TRBD2 (5 bases). V was cut by 0 bases and J by 1 base, with 11 bases left in between. The CDR3 length is 15 residues. CDR1 is SGHDT, CDR2 YYEEEE, per germline. The CDR3 spells CASSLVLVESYEQYF. CDR3 DNA sequence: TGTGCCAGCAGCTTGGTACTAGTAGAATCCTACGAGCAGTACTTC.

This clonotype was seen at least ten times. This rearrangement joins TRBV2 to TRBJ2-5; a possible D gene is TRBD2 (6 bases). The CDR3 runs to 11 residues. Germline CDR1 and CDR2: SNHLY and FYNNEI. The V and J ends lost 8 bases and 5 bases respectively, with 9 bases between them. The CDR3 reads CASGGMETQYF. As DNA, the CDR3 is TGTGCCAGCGGAGGGATGGAGACCCAGTACTTC. The complete variable domain, with remaining parts taken from reference TRBV2 and TRBJ2-5, reads EPEVTQTPSHQVTQMGQEVILRCVPISNHLYFYWYRQILGQKVEFLVSFYNNEISEKSEIFDDQFSVERPDGSNFTLKIRSTKLEDSAMYFCASGGMETQYFGPGTRLLVL.

This clonotype has at least ten counts. The chain carries TRBV20-1 and TRBJ1-3; D might be TRBD1 (5 bases). Trimming took off 7 bases at V and 3 bases at J, with 13 bases between the two ends. The CDR3 has 13 residues. CDR1 DFQATT and CDR2 SNEGSKA come from the germline V gene (reference sequence). CDR3 loop: CSVFPGLGNTIYF. Here the CDR3 DNA reads TGCAGTGTGTTTCCGGGGCTTGGAAACACCATATATTTT.

The gene calls are TRBV11-3 and TRBJ2-2, with D possibly TRBD1 on 6 matching bases. With 5 bases removed from V and 4 bases from J, the gap between germline ends came to 11 bases. This CDR3 contains 14 residues. Looked up from germline, CDR1 is SGHNT and CDR2 is YENEEA. Here the CDR3 reads CASSPGHLTGELFF. CDR3 nucleotides: TGTGCCAGCAGCCCGGGACACCTCACCGGGGAGCTGTTTTTT.

This sequence joins TRBV5-1 and TRBJ1-5; D is possibly TRBD1 (5 bases). Trimming stripped 2 bases from V and 3 bases from J, with 12 bases between. Germline V gene data show CDR1 as SGHRS and CDR2 as YFSETQ. The CDR3 runs to 15 residues. The CDR3 reads CASSLSDRTNQPQHF. CDR3 bases: TGCGCCAGCAGCTTAAGCGACAGAACCAATCAGCCCCAGCATTTT.

The V and J genes are TRBV6-5 and TRBJ2-1; possibly TRBD2 for D (6 bases). The V gene's germline CDR1 is MNHEY and CDR2 SVGAGI. The CDR3 spans 12 residues. V dropped 5 bases and J dropped 9 bases, with 11 bases sitting between them. CDR3 nucleotide sequence: TGTGCCAGCAGTCACGGGGGACTTGAGCAGTTCTTC. Translated, it gives CASSHGGLEQFF.

The chain couples TRBV12-3 or TRBV12-4 to TRBJ2-2, with 7 positions matching TRBD1. This CDR3 region has 15 residues. The ends lost 6 bases at V and 3 bases at J; junction bases unmatched: 7. The CDR3 loop is CASSSRDRYTGELFF. The CDR3 bases are TGTGCCAGCAGCTCCCGGGACAGATACACCGGGGAGCTGTTTTTT.